This record looks at one TCR beta chain sequence and its context. The data were obtained in a study of blood T cell repertoires in COVID-19. In the study overall: Both acute and convalescent COVID-19 samples were obtained from the United States, Italy and Spain.

The CDR3 consists of 14 residues. Germline CDR1 reads MGHRA; CDR2 reads YSYEKL. The V end lost 4 bases, the J end lost 10 bases, and 17 bases lay between the germline ends. Per the authors' pipeline: How many nucleated cells were present was estimated from reference gene primer amplification. Profiled with immunoSEQ multiplex PCR; TCRdb holds only in-frame clones, not every one. The D gene and trimming were derived from the DNA, and the V and J assignments and clone size from that table. The sample contains 200,000 to 250,000 clones, roughly 85% of which appear only once. Followed over time, Seattle patients had been enrolled while infection was active.

The chain employs TRBV4-1 and TRBJ2-1; unclear D gene. This TCR derives from a woman aged 65 to 85 with COVID-19, enrolled during active disease. The sample consisted of peripheral blood. The CDR3 sequence: CASSRAQIAEEQFF. DNA for the CDR3: TGCGCCAGCAGCCGAGCACAAATAGCTGAAGAGCAGTTCTTC.